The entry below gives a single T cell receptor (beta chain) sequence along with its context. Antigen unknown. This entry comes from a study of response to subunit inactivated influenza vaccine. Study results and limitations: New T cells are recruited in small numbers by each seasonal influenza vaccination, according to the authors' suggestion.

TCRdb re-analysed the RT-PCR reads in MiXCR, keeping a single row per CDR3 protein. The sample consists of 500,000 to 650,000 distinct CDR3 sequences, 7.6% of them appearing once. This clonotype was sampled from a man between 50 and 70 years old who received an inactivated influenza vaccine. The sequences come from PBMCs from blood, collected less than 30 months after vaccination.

CDR3 loop: CSALPLGVAGQQETQYF. The CDR3 DNA follows: TGCAGCGCCCTCCCGCTGGGGGTAGCGGGGCAACAAGAGACCCAGTACTTC. The chain uses TRBV29-1 and TRBJ2-5; 8 nucleotides align to TRBD2. Germline V gives CDR1 SQVTM, CDR2 ANQGSEA. This CDR3 is 17 amino acids long. After removal of 7 bases from V and 2 bases from J, the junction contained 18 bases not matched to a gene.